The clone carrying this TCR beta chain has more than one count but fewer than ten. Looked up from germline, CDR1 is GTSNPN and CDR2 is SVGIG (reference sequence). Deletions cut 2 bases from V and 4 bases from J, with 30 bases between. The length of the CDR3 is 19 residues. Method: immunoSEQ multiplex PCR; TCRdb's copy keeps in-frame clones and lacks some. The table lists hundreds of thousands of clones, approximately 80% of them singletons. This sample was included in a study of control samples from healthy donors and cancer patients. The clonotype originates from a woman aged 55-69 years with lung cancer. The rearrangement uses TRBV30 and TRBJ2-7, with D possibly being TRBD2 (5 bases). Specimen: PBMCs. CDR3 sequence (DNA): TGTGCCTGGAGTAAATTCATCAGCGGTCCCCCGTGGGTGGCGTACGAGCAGTACTTC. Protein: CAWSKFISGPPWVAYEQYF. The whole variable domain, remainder taken from reference TRBV30 and TRBJ2-7, is SQTIHQWPATLVQPVGSPLSLECTVEGTSNPNLYWYRQAAGRGLQLLFYSVGIGQISSEVPQNLSASRPQDRQFILSSKKLLLSDSGFYLCAWSKFISGPPWVAYEQYFGPGTRLTVT.